The entry below describes one TCR beta chain. cDNA came from roughly 0.53 to 1 ug RNA primed by random hexamers. A single record per CDR3 protein comes from TCRdb applying MiXCR to the immunoSEQ multiplex PCR reads. The sample lists a few hundred thousand distinct CDR3 sequences; approximately 90% were seen once. This record belongs to a study of CD8 T cells in Susac syndrome. The V segment lost 2 bases and the J segment 4 bases; nucleotides outside the gene matches: 16. The CDR3 totals 19 residues. Germline values: CDR1 SGHVS, CDR2 FQNEAQ. This clonotype originated in a human donor with multiple sclerosis. The J gene is TRBJ1-2, the V gene TRBV7-8; TRBD1 agrees at 10 bases. The sample was CD8+ T cells from PBMCs. DNA for the CDR3: TGTGCCAGCAGCTTAACCCCCGGGACAGGGGCCAATCTTCGCTATGGCTACACCTTC. Translating gives CASSLTPGTGANLRYGYTF.